The text below deals with one T cell receptor beta chain. The antigen remains unidentified. The data derive from a study of CD8 T cells in Susac syndrome. General study findings and limits: In its TCR sequencing and HLA analysis, the study acknowledged that the number of individuals was relatively small.

RNA totalling roughly 0.45 to 1 ug underwent reverse transcription with random hexamers. MiXCR was run by TCRdb on the immunoSEQ multiplex PCR reads, yielding one entry per CDR3 protein. The repertoire holds roughly 200,000 distinct CDR3 sequences, around 95% seen once, with just over 0.08% in the top ten. The CDR3 is 17 residues long. J gave up 3 bases and V 7 bases, and 11 bases lay outside the gene matches. In germline, CDR1 is MNHNS, CDR2 SASEGT. Sequenced material: CD4+ T cells from PBMCs. V and J are TRBV6-1 and TRBJ2-3; 12 positions agree with TRBD1. This TCR was sampled from a human donor with multiple sclerosis. The CDR3 spells CASNTGGTGGLTDTQYF. In DNA, the CDR3 is TGTGCCAGCAATACCGGCGGGACAGGGGGCCTAACAGATACGCAGTATTTT.